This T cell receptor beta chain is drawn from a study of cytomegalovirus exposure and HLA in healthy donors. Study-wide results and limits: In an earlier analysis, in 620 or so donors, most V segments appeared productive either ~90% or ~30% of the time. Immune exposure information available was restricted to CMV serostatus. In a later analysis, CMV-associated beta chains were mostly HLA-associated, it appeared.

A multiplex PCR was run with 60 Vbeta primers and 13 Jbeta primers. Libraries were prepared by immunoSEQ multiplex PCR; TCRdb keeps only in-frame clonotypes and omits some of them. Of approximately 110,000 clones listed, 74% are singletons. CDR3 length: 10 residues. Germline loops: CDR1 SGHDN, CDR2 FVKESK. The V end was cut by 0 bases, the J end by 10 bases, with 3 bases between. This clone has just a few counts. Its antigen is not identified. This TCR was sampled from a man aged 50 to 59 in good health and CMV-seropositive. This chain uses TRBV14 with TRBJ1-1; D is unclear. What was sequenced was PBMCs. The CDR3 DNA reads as TGTGCCAGCAGCCAAGATCGAGCTTTCTTT. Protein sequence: CASSQDRAFF. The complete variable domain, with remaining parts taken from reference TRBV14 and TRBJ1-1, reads EAGVTQFPSHSVIEKGQTVTLRCDPISGHDNLYWYRRVMGKEIKFLLHFVKESKQDESGMPNNRFLAERTGGTYSTLKVQPAELEDSGVYFCASSQDRAFFGQGTRLTVV.